These 18 T cell receptor beta chains were all obtained from the same sample, sequenced in a study of memory CD4+ T cells and cytomegalovirus serostatus. Single viable CD3+CD4+CD8-CD45RO+ cells were sorted as the memory CD4+ T cells. Sequenced by immunoSEQ multiplex PCR; TCRdb stores in-frame clones only, minus some. In the table there are fewer than 35,000 clones, about 80% of which are singletons. The sequencing input was memory CD4+ T cells from blood. The origin of the receptors is an adult in good health and CMV-seronegative.

This sequence joins TRBV7-9 and TRBJ2-1, with 7 bases fitting TRBD1. V lost 0 bases to trimming and J lost 12 bases; unmatched junction nucleotides: 8. From germline, CDR1 is SEHNR and CDR2 FQNEAQ (reference sequence). This CDR3 comprises 14 residues. The DNA of the CDR3 is TGTGCCAGCAGCTTAGCCGACAGGGACGCGGGGCAGTTCTTC. Protein product: CASSLADRDAGQFF.

The chain couples TRBV18 to TRBJ2-2; no definite D call. CDR1 KGHSH and CDR2 LQKENI come from the germline V gene. Trimming took off 6 bases at V and 4 bases at J, with 15 bases between the two ends. The CDR3 sequence is 15 residues long. CDR3: CASSGMPTRTGELFF. Here the CDR3 DNA reads TGTGCCAGCTCGGGAATGCCTACGCGCACCGGGGAGCTGTTTTTT. The complete variable domain, with remaining parts taken from reference TRBV18 and TRBJ2-2, reads NAGVMQNPRHLVRRRGQEARLRCSPMKGHSHVYWYRQLPEEGLKFMVYLQKENIIDESGMPKERFSAEFPKEGPSILRIQQVVRGDSAAYFCASSGMPTRTGELFFGEGSRLTVL.

The J gene is TRBJ1-2, the V gene TRBV28; D call uncertain. This CDR3 has 10 amino acids. CDR1 and CDR2 from the germline V gene are MDHEN and SYDVKM. V lost 11 bases and J lost 6, with 10 bases in between. CDR3 coding DNA: TGTGCCGGAGGGCCCGATGGCTACACCTTC. Translated: CAGGPDGYTF.

CDR3 sequence (DNA): TGTGCCAGCAGTTTAACTGCAGGGGCCCTTAATGAAAAACTGTTTTTT. It encodes CASSLTAGALNEKLFF. The gene calls are TRBV27 and TRBJ1-4, with D perhaps matching TRBD1 (6 bases). CDR1 is MNHEY and CDR2 is SMNVEV in the germline V gene (reference sequence). The CDR3 runs to 16 residues. Trimming left V 2 bases short and J 4 bases short, with 14 bases between.

The CDR3 DNA sequence: TGCGCCAGCAGCTTGGTACTAGCGGGGGGCCGAGAGACCCAGTACTTC. It codes for CASSLVLAGGRETQYF. This chain uses TRBV5-1 with TRBJ2-5; the match to TRBD2 covers 12 bases. This CDR3 has 16 amino acids. V lost 0 bases, J lost 4 bases, and 4 bases stayed unmatched. Germline loops: CDR1 SGHRS, CDR2 YFSETQ. The whole variable domain, filled in from reference TRBV5-1 and TRBJ2-5, reads KAGVTQTPRYLIKTRGQQVTLSCSPISGHRSVSWYQQTPGQGLQFLFEYFSETQRNKGNFPGRFSGRQFSNSRSEMNVSTLELGDSALYLCASSLVLAGGRETQYFGPGTRLLVL.

This chain joins TRBV4-3 and TRBJ2-1; 9 nucleotides agree with TRBD2. Trimming removed 0 bases from V and 6 bases from J; junction bases left unmatched: 9. The CDR3 is made up of 17 amino acids. From germline, CDR1 is LGHNA and CDR2 YSLEER. CDR3 residues: CASSQDGGASGINEQFF. The CDR3 bases are TGCGCCAGCAGCCAAGATGGAGGTGCTAGCGGGATCAATGAGCAGTTCTTC.

V is TRBV6-1 and J is TRBJ2-7; D may be TRBD1 or TRBD2 (5 bases each). CDR1 MNHNS and CDR2 SASEGT come from the germline V gene. CDR3 length: 14 amino acids. Trimming took 1 base from V and 5 from J, leaving 12 bases between them. The CDR3 loop reads CASSEVGTPDEQYF. The CDR3 DNA follows: TGTGCCAGCAGTGAAGTCGGGACGCCTGACGAGCAGTACTTC.

The chain uses TRBV11-2 and TRBJ2-3; 8 nucleotides align to TRBD2. This CDR3 has 15 amino acids. V dropped 5 bases and J dropped 2; count of bases not matched to a gene: 6. Germline V gene data show CDR1 as SGHAT and CDR2 as FQNNGV. This chain's CDR3 is CASSARGGNTDTQYF. The CDR3 DNA sequence: TGTGCCAGCAGCGCACGGGGGGGCAACACAGATACGCAGTATTTT. Together with reference TRBV11-2 and TRBJ2-3, the CDR3 gives the full variable domain: EAGVAQSPRYKIIEKRQSVAFWCNPISGHATLYWYQQILGQGPKLLIQFQNNGVVDDSQLPKDRFSAERLKGVDSTLKIQPAKLEDSAVYLCASSARGGNTDTQYFGPGTRLTVL.

This rearrangement joins TRBV7-9 to TRBJ1-6, with D hard to call. The V gene lost 3 bases and the J gene lost 8 bases, with 5 bases spanning the gap. The CDR3 sequence is 12 residues long. Per germline, CDR1 SEHNR and CDR2 FQNEAQ (reference sequence). CDR3 loop: CASSFQDSPLHF. The CDR3 DNA follows: TGTGCCAGCAGCTTCCAGGATTCACCCCTCCACTTT.

This clone was seen a handful of times. The chain employs TRBV30 and TRBJ1-2, with D perhaps matching TRBD1 (5 bases). Germline V CDR1 and CDR2: GTSNPN, SVGIG (reference sequence). The CDR3 covers 13 residues. V was cut by 1 base and J by 8 bases, with 14 bases left in between. The CDR3 DNA reads as TGTGCCTGGAGTGGACAGTTAGTTCGGGGCTACACCTTC. Encoded protein: CAWSGQLVRGYTF.

The chain employs TRBV5-5 and TRBJ1-4; D perhaps matches TRBD1 (6 bases). This CDR3 contains 18 residues. Trimming pared 5 bases from V and 4 bases from J, leaving 24 bases between. In germline, CDR1 is SGHKS, CDR2 YYEKEE (reference sequence). CDR3 bases: TGTGCCAGCAGACCTAATCACAGGGCACTGCCTCATAATGAAAAACTGTTTTTT. This sequence encodes CASRPNHRALPHNEKLFF.

The V gene is TRBV5-4, the J gene TRBJ2-5, with 7 bases matching TRBD1. Losses at the gene ends were 0 bases for V and 2 bases for J; bases not matched to a gene: 7. Germline CDR1 SGHNT, CDR2 YYREEE (reference sequence). CDR3 length: 16 amino acids. CDR3 coding DNA: TGTGCCAGCAGCTTGGAAAAGGGGGCTTTACAAGAGACCCAGTACTTC. This codes for CASSLEKGALQETQYF.

This rearrangement joins TRBV18 to TRBJ2-1; 9 bases are shared with TRBD1. Germline V gene data show CDR1 as KGHSH and CDR2 as LQKENI. This CDR3 is 16 amino acids long. V lost 3 bases and J lost 4; bases outside the gene matches: 7. CDR3 loop: CASSPRTGAYYNEQFF. The CDR3, as DNA: TGTGCCAGCTCACCTAGGACAGGGGCGTATTACAATGAGCAGTTCTTC. The entire variable domain, with the rest obtained from reference TRBV18 and TRBJ2-1, is as follows: NAGVMQNPRHLVRRRGQEARLRCSPMKGHSHVYWYRQLPEEGLKFMVYLQKENIIDESGMPKERFSAEFPKEGPSILRIQQVVRGDSAAYFCASSPRTGAYYNEQFFGPGTRLTVL.

The chain links TRBV5-1 to TRBJ1-3; D ambiguous. The CDR3 is made up of 17 amino acids. Looked up from germline, CDR1 is SGHRS and CDR2 is YFSETQ. Trimming removed 4 bases from V and 0 bases from J, with 17 bases in between. For the CDR3, the DNA is TGCGCCAGCAGCCCCCCGCTTTTCTCCTTCTCTGGAAACACCATATATTTT. It codes for CASSPPLFSFSGNTIYF.

This rearrangement joins TRBV2 to TRBJ2-4; D is perhaps TRBD1 (6 bases). The CDR3 consists of 19 residues. From germline, CDR1 is SNHLY and CDR2 FYNNEI. V was pared by 6 bases and J by 0 bases, with 24 bases between. CDR3 coding DNA: TGTGCCAGCAGGCCCCGACTACTGGTGGGGACAATAGCCAAAAACATTCAGTACTTC. The encoded protein is CASRPRLLVGTIAKNIQYF.

The V call is TRBV30, the J call TRBJ1-4; 10 bases map to TRBD1. Germline V gives CDR1 GTSNPN, CDR2 SVGIG (reference sequence). This CDR3 has 14 amino acids. V gave up 2 bases and J gave up 8 bases; unmatched junction bases: 5. The CDR3 reads CAWSPGTGDEKLFF. In DNA form, the CDR3 reads TGTGCCTGGAGTCCCGGGACAGGGGACGAAAAACTGTTTTTT.

V gene TRBV19 combines with J gene TRBJ2-5; 7 bases map to TRBD1. The germline CDR1 and CDR2 sequences are LNHDA and SQIVND (reference sequence). The CDR3 is 17 residues long. The trim removed 3 bases at V and 5 bases at J, leaving 15 bases unmatched. The CDR3 here is CASSIRPNRGGRETQYF. The CDR3 nucleotides read TGTGCCAGTAGTATCCGGCCCAACAGGGGCGGCAGGGAGACCCAGTACTTC.

The chain employs TRBV27 and TRBJ2-7; 8 bases are a match to TRBD1. From germline, CDR1 is MNHEY and CDR2 SMNVEV (reference sequence). CDR3 length equals 14 residues. With V trimmed by 8 bases and J by 4 bases, 10 bases remained unmatched. The CDR3 region has the DNA TGTGCCAGCTTCGGACAGGGTGGTATATACGAGCAGTACTTC. This translates into CASFGQGGIYEQYF.